The T cell receptor (beta chain) under discussion was sequenced for a study of OX40 agonist ivuxolimab in advanced cancers. Overall study context: It was permissible to have had prior anti-PD-1, anti-PD-L1 or anti-CTLA-4 therapy, and about 40% had some.

Produced via immunoSEQ multiplex PCR; TCRdb's table is partial and in-frame only. The repertoire has some 70,000 clones, 80% to 90% of them found once; the top ten carry about 8.2%. In germline, CDR1 is SGHTS, CDR2 YDEGEE. The CDR3 is 13 amino acids. Trimming left V 5 bases short and J 3 bases short, with 12 bases between. The receptor was isolated from an adult with an advanced solid tumor such as melanoma, head and neck, liver or kidney cancer. The V and J genes are TRBV5-8 and TRBJ2-7, with TRBD2 as a possible D gene (6 bases). Source: CD4+ or CD8+ T cells sorted from blood, taken in a trial of the OX40 agonist ivuxolimab. The CDR3 reads CASSAGTNYEQYF. The CDR3 DNA follows: TGTGCCAGCAGTGCGGGGACCAACTACGAGCAGTACTTC.